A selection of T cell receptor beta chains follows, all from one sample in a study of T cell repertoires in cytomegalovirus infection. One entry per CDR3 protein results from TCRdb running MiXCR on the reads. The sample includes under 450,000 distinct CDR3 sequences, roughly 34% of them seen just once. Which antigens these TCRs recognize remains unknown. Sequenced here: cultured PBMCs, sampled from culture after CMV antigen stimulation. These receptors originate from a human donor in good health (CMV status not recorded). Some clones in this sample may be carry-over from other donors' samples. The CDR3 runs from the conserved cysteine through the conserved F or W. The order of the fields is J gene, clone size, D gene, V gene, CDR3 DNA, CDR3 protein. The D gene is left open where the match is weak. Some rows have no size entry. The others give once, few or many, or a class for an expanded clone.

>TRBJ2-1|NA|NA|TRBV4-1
TGCGCCAGCAGCCAAGATAGGGGTTGGGGGGAGCAGTTCTTC
CASSQDRGWGEQFF
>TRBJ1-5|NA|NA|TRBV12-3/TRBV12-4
TGTGCCAGCAGTTTAGTCGGACAGTCAGATCAGCCCCAGCATTTT
CASSLVGQSDQPQHF
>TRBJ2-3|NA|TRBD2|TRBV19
TGTGCCAGTAGTATAACTAGCGGGATGAGGACAGATACGCAGTATTTT
CASSITSGMRTDTQYF
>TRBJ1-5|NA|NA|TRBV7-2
TGTGCCGGCAGCTCAACAGGTCCCAATCAGCCCCAGCATTTT
CAGSSTGPNQPQHF
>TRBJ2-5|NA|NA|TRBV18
TGTGCCAGCTCAACCTTAGCTAGGTCTCAGCAAGAGACCCAGTACTTC
CASSTLARSQQETQYF
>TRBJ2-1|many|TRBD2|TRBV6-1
TGTGCCAGCAGTGGCGCGGGAGGGCGGAATGAGCAGTTCTTC
CASSGAGGRNEQFF
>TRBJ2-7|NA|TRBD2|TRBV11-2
TGTGCCAGCACCCGACCGGGACTAGCGGCCGGCTCCTACGAGCAGTACTTC
CASTRPGLAAGSYEQYF
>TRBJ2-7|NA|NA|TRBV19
TGTGCCAGTAGTTCTACACCCAACGAGCAGTACTTC
CASSSTPNEQYF
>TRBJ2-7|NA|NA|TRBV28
TGTGCCAGCAGTCGATACGGGCCCTACGAGCAGTACTTC
CASSRYGPYEQYF
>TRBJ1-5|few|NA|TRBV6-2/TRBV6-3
TGTGCCAGCAGTTACACCTCGGGAGATCAGCCCCAGCATTTT
CASSYTSGDQPQHF
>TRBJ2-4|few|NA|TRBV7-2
TGTGCCAGCAGCTTGAAAAGTGGCGGGGCCAAAAACATTCAGTACTTC
CASSLKSGGAKNIQYF
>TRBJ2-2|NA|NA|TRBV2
TGTGCCAGCAGTATAGGGGGCACCGGGGAGCTGTTTTTT
CASSIGGTGELFF
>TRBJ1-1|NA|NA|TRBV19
TGTGCCACCGACGGGGGTACAAACACTGAAGCTTTCTTT
CATDGGTNTEAFF
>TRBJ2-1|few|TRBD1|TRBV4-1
TGCGCCAGCAGCCAAGTCCCGGGACAGACGTACAATGAGCAGTTCTTC
CASSQVPGQTYNEQFF
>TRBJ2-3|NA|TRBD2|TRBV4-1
TGCGCCAGCAGCCGAGAGGGACTAGCGGGTTTCTCTAGCACAGATACGCAGTATTTT
CASSREGLAGFSSTDTQYF
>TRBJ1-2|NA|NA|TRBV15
TGTGCCACCAGCAAAGTGGCCTACTATGGCTACACCTTC
CATSKVAYYGYTF
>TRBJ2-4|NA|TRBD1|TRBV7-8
TGTGCCAGCAGCCCGTCCCGGGACAGGGGCGATATAGCCAAAAACATTCAGTACTTC
CASSPSRDRGDIAKNIQYF
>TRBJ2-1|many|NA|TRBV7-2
TGTGCCAGCAGCTTGGCCCCCCCGGGGCACGACAATGAGCAGTTCTTC
CASSLAPPGHDNEQFF
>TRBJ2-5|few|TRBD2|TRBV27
TGTGCCAGCAGTTTAATAGGACTAGCGGAAGAGACCCAGTACTTC
CASSLIGLAEETQYF
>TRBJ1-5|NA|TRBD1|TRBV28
TGTGCCAGCAGTTCTACAGGGGGCAGTCAGCCCCAGCATTTT
CASSSTGGSQPQHF
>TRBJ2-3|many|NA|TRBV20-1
TGCAGTGCTGGGCCCTCGCGACCTAGCACAGATACGCAGTATTTT
CSAGPSRPSTDTQYF
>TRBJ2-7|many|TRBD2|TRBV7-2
TGTGCCAGCAGCAGTGGACAGGGAGGACTAGCGGGAACCTACGAGCAGTACTTC
CASSSGQGGLAGTYEQYF
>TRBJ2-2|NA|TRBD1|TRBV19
TGTGCCAGTAGTATAAAAGGGCCGGGACAGACCTCCACCGGGGAGCTGTTTTTT
CASSIKGPGQTSTGELFF
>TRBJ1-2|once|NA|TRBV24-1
TGTGCCACCAGTGAATCAGGACGTCCTACTAACTATGGCTACACCTTC
CATSESGRPTNYGYTF
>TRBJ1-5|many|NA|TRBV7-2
TGTGCCAGCAGCGAGGGACCTGGCCAGCCCCAGCATTTT
CASSEGPGQPQHF
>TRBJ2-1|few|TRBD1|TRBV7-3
TGTGCCAGCAGCGCAAACAGGGGAAATGAGCAGTTCTTC
CASSANRGNEQFF
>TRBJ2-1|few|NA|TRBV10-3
TGTGCCATCAGTGAGAGCCTAGTGACGAATGAGCAGTTCTTC
CAISESLVTNEQFF
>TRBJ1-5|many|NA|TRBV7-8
TGTGCCAGCAGCTTAGCGGGCAGGACCCAGCCCCAGCATTTT
CASSLAGRTQPQHF
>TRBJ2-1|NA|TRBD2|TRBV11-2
TGTGCCAGCAGCTTAAAGGGGAGGGGACTAGCGGGAGATGAGCAGTTCTTC
CASSLKGRGLAGDEQFF
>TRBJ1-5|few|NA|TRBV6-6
TGTGCCAGCAGTGGCTCGGGTTCCAATCAGCCCCAGCATTTT
CASSGSGSNQPQHF
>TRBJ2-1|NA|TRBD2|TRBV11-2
TGTGCCAGCAGCCAGACTAGCGGGAGGGCCGGTGAGCAGTTCTTC
CASSQTSGRAGEQFF
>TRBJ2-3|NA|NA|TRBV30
TGTGCCTGGAGTCCCCTGCGCACAGATACGCAGTATTTT
CAWSPLRTDTQYF
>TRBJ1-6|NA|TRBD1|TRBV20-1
TGCAGTGCTGCTAACAGGGGCCGGTCACCCCTCCACTTT
CSAANRGRSPLHF
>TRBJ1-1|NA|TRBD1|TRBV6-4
TGTGCCAGCAGAGGGACAGGGGCGAACACTGAAGCTTTCTTT
CASRGTGANTEAFF
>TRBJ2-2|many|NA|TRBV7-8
TGTGCCAGCAGCGTAGCCCCATTAACTAAAAACACCGGGGAGCTGTTTTTT
CASSVAPLTKNTGELFF
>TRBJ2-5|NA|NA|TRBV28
TGTGCCAGCAGTTTTTTCACAGCTCAAGAGACCCAGTACTTC
CASSFFTAQETQYF
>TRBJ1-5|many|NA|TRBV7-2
TGTGCCAGCAGCTTAGGGCGAATCCCCTCCTATAGCAATCAGCCCCAGCATTTT
CASSLGRIPSYSNQPQHF
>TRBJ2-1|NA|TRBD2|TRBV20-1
TGCAGTGCTCCCCAGCTGGGGACTAGCGGGACAGATGAGCAGTTCTTC
CSAPQLGTSGTDEQFF
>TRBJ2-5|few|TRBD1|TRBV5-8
TGTGCCAGCAGCCAAGGGACAGGGGGCTCTCCGGAGACCCAGTACTTC
CASSQGTGGSPETQYF
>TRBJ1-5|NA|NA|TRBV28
TGTGCCAGCAGTTTTTGGCAGAACCACAATCAGCCCCAGCATTTT
CASSFWQNHNQPQHF
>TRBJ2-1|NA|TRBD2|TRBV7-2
TGTGCCAGCAGCTCAGGACTAGCGGGAGTGCAGGTATGGGGCGAGCAGTTCTTC
CASSSGLAGVQVWGEQFF
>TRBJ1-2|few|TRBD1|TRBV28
TGTGCCAGCAGCACCCCAAGGACAGGGTCTGGCTACACCTTC
CASSTPRTGSGYTF
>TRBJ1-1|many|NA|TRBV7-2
TGTGCCAGCAGCTCTGGGACTGCTACTGAAGCTTTCTTT
CASSSGTATEAFF
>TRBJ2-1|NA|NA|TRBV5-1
TGCGCCAGCAGCTTGGCTTTCGGGCAGCAGTTCTTC
CASSLAFGQQFF
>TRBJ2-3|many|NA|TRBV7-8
TGTGCCAGCAGCTCTGGGACATCTTTACTCGTTATAGTCGGGAGTGGCATGCTCACAGATACGCAGTATTTT
CASSSGTSLLVIVGSGMLTDTQYF
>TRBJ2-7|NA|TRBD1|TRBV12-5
TGTGCTAGTGGTTTGGCCCCCACGGACAGGGCCCGCTACGAGCAGTACTTC
CASGLAPTDRARYEQYF
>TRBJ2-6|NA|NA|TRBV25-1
TGTGCCAGCAGTGAGGGATCTGGGGCCAACGTCCTGACTTTC
CASSEGSGANVLTF
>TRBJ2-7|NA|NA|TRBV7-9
TGTGCCAGCAGCTCGGACAGAGAGCGTCATTACGAGCAGTACTTC
CASSSDRERHYEQYF
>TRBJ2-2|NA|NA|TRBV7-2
TGTGCCAGCAGCCGAGGGACTGGGGGGGGGCCCGGGGAGCTGTTTTTT
CASSRGTGGGPGELFF
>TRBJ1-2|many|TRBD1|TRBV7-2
TGTGCCAGCAGCCCCGTCGCGACCACAGGGGTTGAGAACTATGGCTACACCTTC
CASSPVATTGVENYGYTF
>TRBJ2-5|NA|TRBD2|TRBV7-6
TGTGCCAGCAGCTTAACTTCGCGGGGGCAAGAGACCCAGTACTTC
CASSLTSRGQETQYF
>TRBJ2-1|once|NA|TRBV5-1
TGCGCCAGCAGCCCCGGTCAGCGGAGCAATGAGCAGTTCTTC
CASSPGQRSNEQFF
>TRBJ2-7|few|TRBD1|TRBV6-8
TGTGCCAGCAGTCCTACGACAGGGGGGGGGGAGCAGTACTTC
CASSPTTGGGEQYF
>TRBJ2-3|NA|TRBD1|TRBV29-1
TGCAGCGCCTCTGGAAACCCGGGACAGGGGAGCACAGATACGCAGTATTTT
CSASGNPGQGSTDTQYF
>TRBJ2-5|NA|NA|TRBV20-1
TGCAGCGCGACTTTTCGGCGCCTCGAGACCCAGTACTTC
CSATFRRLETQYF
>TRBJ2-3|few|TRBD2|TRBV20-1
TGCAGTGCTAGAGGCGACCTAGCGGGCTTGAGACTGTTGAGAGATACGCAGTATTTT
CSARGDLAGLRLLRDTQYF
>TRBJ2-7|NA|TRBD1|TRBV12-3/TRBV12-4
TGTGCCAGCAGTAAGGGACAGGGTCTATACGAGCAGTACTTC
CASSKGQGLYEQYF
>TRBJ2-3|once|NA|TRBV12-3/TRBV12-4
TGTGCCAGCAGCTTGCTTGGGTCGGGCCGTACGCAGTATTTT
CASSLLGSGRTQYF
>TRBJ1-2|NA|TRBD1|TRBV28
TGTGCCAGCACACGACAGGGGTATGGCTACACCTTC
CASTRQGYGYTF